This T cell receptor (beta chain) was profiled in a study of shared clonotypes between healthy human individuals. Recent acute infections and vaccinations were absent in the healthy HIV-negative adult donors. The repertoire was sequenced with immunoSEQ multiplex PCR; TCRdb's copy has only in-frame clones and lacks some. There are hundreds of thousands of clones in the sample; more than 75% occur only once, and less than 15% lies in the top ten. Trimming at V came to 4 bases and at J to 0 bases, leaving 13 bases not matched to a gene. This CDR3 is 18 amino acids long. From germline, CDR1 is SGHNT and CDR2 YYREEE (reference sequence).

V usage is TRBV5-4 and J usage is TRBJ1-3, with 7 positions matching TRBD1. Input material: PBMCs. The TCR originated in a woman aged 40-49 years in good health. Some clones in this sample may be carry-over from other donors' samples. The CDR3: CASSKGARQGFSGNTIYF. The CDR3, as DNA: TGTGCCAGCAGCAAAGGGGCCCGACAGGGTTTCTCTGGAAACACCATATATTTT.